This record looks at one T cell receptor (beta chain) sequence and its context. V shed 5 bases and J shed 8 bases, with 10 bases lying between them. The CDR3 runs to 12 residues. The sample comes from a study of blood T cell repertoires in COVID-19. Repertoires were generated with immunoSEQ multiplex PCR, while TCRdb's copy carries only in-frame clones and drops some. Altogether 130,000 or so clones are present, around 80% being singletons, with the ten largest covering about 2.6%. The clonotype comes from a man in his forties with acute COVID-19. The V call is TRBV12-3 or TRBV12-4, the J call TRBJ1-3; D uncertain. Sequencing was done on a sample of PBMCs or T cells enriched from blood (not recorded which). CDR3 region: CASSIGTDTIYF. CDR3 coding DNA: TGTGCCAGCAGTATAGGCACGGACACCATATATTTT.